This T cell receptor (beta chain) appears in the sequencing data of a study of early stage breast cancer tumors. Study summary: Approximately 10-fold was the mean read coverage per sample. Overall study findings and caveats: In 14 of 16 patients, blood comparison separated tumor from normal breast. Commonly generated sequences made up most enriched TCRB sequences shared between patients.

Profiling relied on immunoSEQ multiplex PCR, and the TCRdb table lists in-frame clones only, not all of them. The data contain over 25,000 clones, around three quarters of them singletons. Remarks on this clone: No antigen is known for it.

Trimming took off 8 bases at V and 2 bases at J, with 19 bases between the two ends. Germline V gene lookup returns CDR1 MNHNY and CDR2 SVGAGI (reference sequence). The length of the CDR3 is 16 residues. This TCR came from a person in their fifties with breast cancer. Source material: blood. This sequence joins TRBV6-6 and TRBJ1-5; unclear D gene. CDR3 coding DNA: TGTGCCAGCCTAGCGGGCAACCGGGGAGGCAATCAGCCCCAGCATTTT. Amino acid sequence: CASLAGNRGGNQPQHF.